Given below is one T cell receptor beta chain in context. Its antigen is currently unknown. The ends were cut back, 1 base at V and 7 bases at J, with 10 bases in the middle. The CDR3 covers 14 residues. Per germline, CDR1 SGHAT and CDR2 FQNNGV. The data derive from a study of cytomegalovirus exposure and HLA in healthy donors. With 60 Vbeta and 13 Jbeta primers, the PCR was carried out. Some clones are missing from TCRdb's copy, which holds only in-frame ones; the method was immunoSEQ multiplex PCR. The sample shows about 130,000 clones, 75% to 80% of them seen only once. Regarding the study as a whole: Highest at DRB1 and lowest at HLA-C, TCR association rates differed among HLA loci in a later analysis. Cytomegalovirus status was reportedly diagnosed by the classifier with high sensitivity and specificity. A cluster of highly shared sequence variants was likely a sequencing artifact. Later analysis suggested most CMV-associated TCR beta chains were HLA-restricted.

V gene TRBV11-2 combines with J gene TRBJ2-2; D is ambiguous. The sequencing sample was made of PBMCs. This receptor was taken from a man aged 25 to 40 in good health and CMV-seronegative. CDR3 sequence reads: CASSLVPRGGELFF. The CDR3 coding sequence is TGTGCCAGCAGCTTAGTACCCCGCGGCGGGGAGCTGTTTTTT.